This entry concerns a single T cell receptor beta chain. Method: immunoSEQ multiplex PCR; TCRdb's copy keeps in-frame clones and lacks some. The table has 140,000 or so clones, about nine tenths seen once. The sample belongs to a study of cytomegalovirus exposure and HLA in healthy donors. CDR1 and CDR2 from the germline V gene are LNHNV and YYDKDF (reference sequence). The length of the CDR3 is 14 residues. V lost 3 bases, J lost 2 bases, and 10 bases lay in between. This TCR came from a man younger than 35 in good health and CMV-seronegative. Sequencing was carried out using PBMCs. This chain uses TRBV15 with TRBJ2-5; D perhaps matches TRBD1 (6 bases). The CDR3 DNA reads as TGTGCCACCAGCAGGCGGACAGAACAAGAGACCCAGTACTTC. Residues: CATSRRTEQETQYF.